The rows below give T cell receptor beta chains drawn from one sample of a study of beta chain features in type 1 diabetes. Using immunoSEQ multiplex PCR, the repertoire was profiled, and TCRdb retains in-frame clones only, with some absent. This sample has 550,000 to 850,000 clones; roughly 12% occur once, and the top ten carry 0.022%. What was sequenced was naive CD4+ T cells from blood. Receptor source: a man aged 18 to 35 with type 1 diabetes. The CDR3 runs from the conserved cysteine through the conserved F or W. A D gene is named only where the DNA matches it firmly. Part of the rows lack a size; the others show once, few, many or a class for expanded clones.

V gene	J gene	CDR3 length	D gene	clone size	CDR3 protein	CDR3 DNA
TRBV1	TRBJ1-5	15	.	.	CTSSQVEGNNQPQHF	TGCACCAGCAGCCAAGTCGAGGGCAACAATCAGCCCCAGCATTTT
TRBV27	TRBJ2-3	15	TRBD1	.	CASSLSVGGRDTQYF	TGTGCCAGCAGTTTATCGGTAGGGGGCAGGGATACGCAGTATTTT
TRBV5-1	TRBJ1-6	14	TRBD1	few	CASSQGQENSPLHF	TGCGCCAGCAGCCAGGGACAGGAGAATTCACCCCTCCACTTT
TRBV7-8	TRBJ2-1	12	.	few	CASSLSRGEQFF	TGTGCCAGCAGCTTATCAAGAGGTGAGCAGTTCTTC
TRBV19	TRBJ2-2	16	TRBD1	few	CASSIGGQGNTGELFF	TGTGCCAGTAGTATAGGGGGACAGGGGAACACCGGGGAGCTGTTTTTT
TRBV19	TRBJ2-4	13	.	few	CASSIARSNIQYF	TGTGCCAGTAGTATCGCCAGGTCAAACATTCAGTACTTC
TRBV14	TRBJ1-2	13	.	few	CASSHWTKEGYTF	TGTGCCAGCAGCCATTGGACCAAGGAAGGCTACACCTTC
TRBV18	TRBJ2-5	14	.	few	CASSPLGGRETQYF	TGTGCCAGCTCACCACTAGGCGGACGAGAGACCCAGTACTTC
TRBV30	TRBJ1-2	14	.	few	CAWSREAPNYGYTF	TGTGCCTGGAGTCGGGAGGCACCTAACTATGGCTACACCTTC
TRBV20-1	TRBJ1-1	11	.	.	CSAPRNTEAFF	TGCAGTGCTCCCAGGAACACTGAAGCTTTCTTT
TRBV14	TRBJ1-1	16	TRBD1	.	CASSQEGTGVNTEAFF	TGTGCCAGCAGCCAAGAAGGGACAGGAGTGAACACTGAAGCTTTCTTT